This TCR beta chain was sequenced in a study of T cell responses to AZD1222 COVID-19 vaccine. The CDR3 runs to 12 residues. Germline V gene data show CDR1 as GTSNPN and CDR2 as SVGIG (reference sequence). V dropped 0 bases and J dropped 7 bases, with 9 bases sitting between them. The method was immunoSEQ multiplex PCR; TCRdb's version includes in-frame clones alone and lacks a portion of them. There are roughly 87,000 clones in the sample; roughly 90% occur only once, and approximately 5% lies in the top ten. The chain employs TRBV30 and TRBJ1-1, with D possibly being TRBD1 (5 bases). Here the sequenced sample was peripheral blood, taken 28 days after the second AZD1222 dose. The receptor was derived from an adult who received the AZD1222 COVID-19 vaccine. CDR3 nucleotide sequence: TGTGCCTGGAGTGTAAGGGGCGGTGAAGCTTTCTTT. Translating it yields CAWSVRGGEAFF.